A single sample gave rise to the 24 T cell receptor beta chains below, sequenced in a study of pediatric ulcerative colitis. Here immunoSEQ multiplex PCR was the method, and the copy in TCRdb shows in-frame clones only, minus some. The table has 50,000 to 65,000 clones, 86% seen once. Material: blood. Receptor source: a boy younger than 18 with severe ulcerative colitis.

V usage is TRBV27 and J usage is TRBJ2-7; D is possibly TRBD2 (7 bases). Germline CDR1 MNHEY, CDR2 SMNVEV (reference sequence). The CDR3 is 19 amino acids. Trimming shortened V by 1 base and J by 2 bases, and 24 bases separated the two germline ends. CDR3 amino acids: CASSLFRLRGAPGTYEQYF. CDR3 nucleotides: TGTGCCAGCAGTTTATTCAGGCTTCGGGGGGCTCCGGGAACCTACGAGCAGTACTTC.

The CDR3 spells CASSPRLAGPYEQYF. The CDR3 nucleotides read TGTGCCAGCAGTCCTCGACTAGCGGGCCCCTACGAGCAGTACTTC. The chain employs TRBV6-5 and TRBJ2-7; 10 bases align to TRBD2. In germline, CDR1 is MNHEY, CDR2 SVGAGI. V gave up 5 bases and J gave up 2 bases; unmatched junction bases: 6. The length of the CDR3 is 15 residues.

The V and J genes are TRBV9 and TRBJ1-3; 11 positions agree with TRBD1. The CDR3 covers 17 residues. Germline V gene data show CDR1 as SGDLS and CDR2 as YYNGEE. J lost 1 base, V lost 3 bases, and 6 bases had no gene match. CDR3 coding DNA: TGTGCCAGCAGCGATACGGACAGGGGGCTTTCTGGAAACACCATATATTTT. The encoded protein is CASSDTDRGLSGNTIYF.

This CDR3 reads CASSFSIGSYEQYF. DNA of the CDR3: TGCGCCAGCAGCTTCTCGATAGGGTCCTACGAGCAGTACTTC. The J gene is TRBJ2-5, the V gene TRBV5-1, with D unclear. The J call is uncertain, as TRBJ2-7 better fits the DNA end. The CDR3 consists of 14 residues. Germline V gives CDR1 SGHRS, CDR2 YFSETQ.

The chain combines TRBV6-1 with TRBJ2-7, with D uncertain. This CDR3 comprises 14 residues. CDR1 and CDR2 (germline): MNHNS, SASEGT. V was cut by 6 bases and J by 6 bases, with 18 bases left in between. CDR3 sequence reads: CASSQPDERPEQYF. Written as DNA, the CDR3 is TGTGCCAGCAGCCAACCGGACGAGAGACCCGAGCAGTACTTC.

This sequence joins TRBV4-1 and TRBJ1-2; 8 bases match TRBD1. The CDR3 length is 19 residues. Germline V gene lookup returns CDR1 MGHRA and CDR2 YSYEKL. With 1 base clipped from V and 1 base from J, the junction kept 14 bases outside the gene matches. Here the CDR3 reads CASSQVQPGQALYNYGYTF. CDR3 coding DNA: TGCGCCAGCAGCCAAGTACAACCGGGACAGGCCCTTTATAACTATGGCTACACCTTC.

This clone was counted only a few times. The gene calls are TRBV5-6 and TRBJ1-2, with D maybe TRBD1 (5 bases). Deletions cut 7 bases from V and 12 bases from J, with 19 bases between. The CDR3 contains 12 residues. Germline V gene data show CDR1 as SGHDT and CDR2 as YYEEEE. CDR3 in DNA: TGTGCCAGCGCCTCAGGAAACCTGGGGGACACCTTC. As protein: CASASGNLGDTF.

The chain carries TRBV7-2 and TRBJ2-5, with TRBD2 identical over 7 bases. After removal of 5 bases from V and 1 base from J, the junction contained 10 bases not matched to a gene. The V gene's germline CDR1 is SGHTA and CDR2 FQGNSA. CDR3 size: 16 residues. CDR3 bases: TGTGCCAGCAGCCCTCGTGGGGGACTACTCCAAGAGACCCAGTACTTC. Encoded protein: CASSPRGGLLQETQYF.

CDR3 in amino acids: CASSWGLAGSTDTQYF. For the CDR3, the DNA is TGTGCCAGCAGCTGGGGACTAGCGGGAAGCACAGATACGCAGTATTTT. This chain links TRBV7-9 with TRBJ2-3; 13 nucleotides line up with TRBD2. Germline trimming cut 4 bases from V and 0 bases from J; bases unmatched to any gene: 1. Germline CDR1 and CDR2: SEHNR and FQNEAQ (reference sequence). CDR3 length equals 16 residues.

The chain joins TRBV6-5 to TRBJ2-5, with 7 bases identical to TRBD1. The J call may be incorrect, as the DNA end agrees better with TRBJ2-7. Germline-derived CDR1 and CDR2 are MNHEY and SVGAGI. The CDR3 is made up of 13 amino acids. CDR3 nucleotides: TGTGCCAGCACTTCGGGACAGACCTACGAGCAGTACTTC. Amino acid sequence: CASTSGQTYEQYF.

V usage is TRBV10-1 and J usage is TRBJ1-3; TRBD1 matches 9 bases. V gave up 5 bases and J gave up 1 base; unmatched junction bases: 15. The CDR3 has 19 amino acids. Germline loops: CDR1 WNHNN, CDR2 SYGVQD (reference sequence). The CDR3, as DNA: TGCGCCAGCAGTAGAGGGACAGGGCCCCCCCTCAGGTCTGGAAACACCATATATTTT. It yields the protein CASSRGTGPPLRSGNTIYF.

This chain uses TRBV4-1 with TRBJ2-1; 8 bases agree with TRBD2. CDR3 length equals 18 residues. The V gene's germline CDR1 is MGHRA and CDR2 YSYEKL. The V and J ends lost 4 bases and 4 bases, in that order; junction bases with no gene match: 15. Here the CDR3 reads CASSPRDLGLALYNEQFF. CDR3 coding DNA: TGCGCCAGCAGCCCCCGGGACTTAGGACTAGCCCTTTACAATGAGCAGTTCTTC.

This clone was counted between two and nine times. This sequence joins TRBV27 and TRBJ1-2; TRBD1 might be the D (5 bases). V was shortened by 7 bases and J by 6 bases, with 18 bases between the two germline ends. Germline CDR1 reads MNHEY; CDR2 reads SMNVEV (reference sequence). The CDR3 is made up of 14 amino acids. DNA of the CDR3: TGTGCCAGCACCGATACAGACAGAGGACATGGCTACACCTTC. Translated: CASTDTDRGHGYTF.

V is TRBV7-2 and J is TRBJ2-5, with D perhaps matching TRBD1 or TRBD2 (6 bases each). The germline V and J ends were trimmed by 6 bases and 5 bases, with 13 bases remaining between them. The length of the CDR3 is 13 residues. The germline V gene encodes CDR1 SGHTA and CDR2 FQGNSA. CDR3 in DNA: TGTGCCAGCAGTACCCAGGGGAGGGAGACCCAGTACTTC. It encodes CASSTQGRETQYF. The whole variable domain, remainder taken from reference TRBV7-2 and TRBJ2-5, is GAGVSQSPSNKVTEKGKDVELRCDPISGHTALYWYRQSLGQGLEFLIYFQGNSAPDKSGLPSDRFSAERTGGSVSTLTIQRTQQEDSAVYLCASSTQGRETQYFGPGTRLLVL.

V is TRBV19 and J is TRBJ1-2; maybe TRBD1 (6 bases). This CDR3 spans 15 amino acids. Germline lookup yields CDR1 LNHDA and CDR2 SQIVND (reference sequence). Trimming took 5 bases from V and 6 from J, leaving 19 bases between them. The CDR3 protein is CASSVLLQGLDGYTF. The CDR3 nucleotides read TGTGCCAGTAGTGTACTACTACAGGGACTGGATGGCTACACCTTC.

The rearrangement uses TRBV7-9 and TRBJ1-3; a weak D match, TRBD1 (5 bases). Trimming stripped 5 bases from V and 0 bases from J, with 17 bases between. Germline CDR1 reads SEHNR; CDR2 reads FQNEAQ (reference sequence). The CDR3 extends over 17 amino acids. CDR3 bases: TGTGCCAGCAGCCCCTGGGCCCAGACAGCCTCTGGAAACACCATATATTTT. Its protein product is CASSPWAQTASGNTIYF.

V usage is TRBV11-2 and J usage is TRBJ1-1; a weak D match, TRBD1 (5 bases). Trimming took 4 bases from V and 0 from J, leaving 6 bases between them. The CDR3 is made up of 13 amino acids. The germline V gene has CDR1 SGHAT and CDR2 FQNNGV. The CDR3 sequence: CASSSQVNTEAFF. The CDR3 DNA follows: TGTGCCAGCAGCTCACAGGTGAACACTGAAGCTTTCTTT.

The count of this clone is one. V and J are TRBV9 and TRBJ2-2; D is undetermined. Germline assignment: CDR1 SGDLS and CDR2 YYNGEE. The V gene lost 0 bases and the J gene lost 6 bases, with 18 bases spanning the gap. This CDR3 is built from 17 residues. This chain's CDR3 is CASSVVERRVAPGELFF. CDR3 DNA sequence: TGTGCCAGCAGCGTAGTAGAGAGAAGGGTGGCACCCGGGGAGCTGTTTTTT.

CDR3 in amino acids: CASSLASRDTEAFF. In DNA, the CDR3 is TGCGCCAGCAGCTTGGCCTCCAGGGACACTGAAGCTTTCTTT. This chain links TRBV5-1 with TRBJ1-1, with a possible D match to TRBD1 (5 bases). CDR3 length: 14 amino acids. The ends were cut back, 0 bases at V and 3 bases at J, with 9 bases in the middle. Germline loops: CDR1 SGHRS, CDR2 YFSETQ.

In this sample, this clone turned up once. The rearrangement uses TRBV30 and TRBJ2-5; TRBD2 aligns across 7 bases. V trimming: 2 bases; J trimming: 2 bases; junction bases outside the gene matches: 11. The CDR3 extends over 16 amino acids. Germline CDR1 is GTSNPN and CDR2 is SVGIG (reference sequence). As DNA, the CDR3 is TGTGCCTGGAGTTTAAAGGGCGGGAGAGGGCAAGAGACCCAGTACTTC. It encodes CAWSLKGGRGQETQYF.

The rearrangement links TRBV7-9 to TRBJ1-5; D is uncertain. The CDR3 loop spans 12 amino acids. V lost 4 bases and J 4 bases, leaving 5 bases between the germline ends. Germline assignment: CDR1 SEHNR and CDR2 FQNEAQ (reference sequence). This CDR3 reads CASSSPNQPQHF. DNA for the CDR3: TGTGCCAGCAGCTCACCTAATCAGCCCCAGCATTTT.

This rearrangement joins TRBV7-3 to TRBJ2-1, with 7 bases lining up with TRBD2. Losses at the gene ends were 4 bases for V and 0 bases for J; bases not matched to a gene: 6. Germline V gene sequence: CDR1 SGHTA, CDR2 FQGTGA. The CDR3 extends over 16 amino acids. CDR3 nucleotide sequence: TGTGCCAGCAGCTCGAGCGGGATGAGCTCCTACAATGAGCAGTTCTTC. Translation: CASSSSGMSSYNEQFF.

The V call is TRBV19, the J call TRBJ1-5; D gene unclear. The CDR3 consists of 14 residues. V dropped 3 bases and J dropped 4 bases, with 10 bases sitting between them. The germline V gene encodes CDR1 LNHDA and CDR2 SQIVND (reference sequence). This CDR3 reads CASSIAQFNQPQHF. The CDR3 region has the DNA TGTGCCAGTAGTATCGCTCAGTTTAATCAGCCCCAGCATTTT.

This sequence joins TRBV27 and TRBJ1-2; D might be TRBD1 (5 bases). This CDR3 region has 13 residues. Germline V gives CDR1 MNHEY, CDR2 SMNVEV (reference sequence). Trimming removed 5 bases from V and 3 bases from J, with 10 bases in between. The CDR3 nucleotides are TGTGCCAGCAGTCCCGGGACGGACTATGGCTACACCTTC. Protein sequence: CASSPGTDYGYTF.